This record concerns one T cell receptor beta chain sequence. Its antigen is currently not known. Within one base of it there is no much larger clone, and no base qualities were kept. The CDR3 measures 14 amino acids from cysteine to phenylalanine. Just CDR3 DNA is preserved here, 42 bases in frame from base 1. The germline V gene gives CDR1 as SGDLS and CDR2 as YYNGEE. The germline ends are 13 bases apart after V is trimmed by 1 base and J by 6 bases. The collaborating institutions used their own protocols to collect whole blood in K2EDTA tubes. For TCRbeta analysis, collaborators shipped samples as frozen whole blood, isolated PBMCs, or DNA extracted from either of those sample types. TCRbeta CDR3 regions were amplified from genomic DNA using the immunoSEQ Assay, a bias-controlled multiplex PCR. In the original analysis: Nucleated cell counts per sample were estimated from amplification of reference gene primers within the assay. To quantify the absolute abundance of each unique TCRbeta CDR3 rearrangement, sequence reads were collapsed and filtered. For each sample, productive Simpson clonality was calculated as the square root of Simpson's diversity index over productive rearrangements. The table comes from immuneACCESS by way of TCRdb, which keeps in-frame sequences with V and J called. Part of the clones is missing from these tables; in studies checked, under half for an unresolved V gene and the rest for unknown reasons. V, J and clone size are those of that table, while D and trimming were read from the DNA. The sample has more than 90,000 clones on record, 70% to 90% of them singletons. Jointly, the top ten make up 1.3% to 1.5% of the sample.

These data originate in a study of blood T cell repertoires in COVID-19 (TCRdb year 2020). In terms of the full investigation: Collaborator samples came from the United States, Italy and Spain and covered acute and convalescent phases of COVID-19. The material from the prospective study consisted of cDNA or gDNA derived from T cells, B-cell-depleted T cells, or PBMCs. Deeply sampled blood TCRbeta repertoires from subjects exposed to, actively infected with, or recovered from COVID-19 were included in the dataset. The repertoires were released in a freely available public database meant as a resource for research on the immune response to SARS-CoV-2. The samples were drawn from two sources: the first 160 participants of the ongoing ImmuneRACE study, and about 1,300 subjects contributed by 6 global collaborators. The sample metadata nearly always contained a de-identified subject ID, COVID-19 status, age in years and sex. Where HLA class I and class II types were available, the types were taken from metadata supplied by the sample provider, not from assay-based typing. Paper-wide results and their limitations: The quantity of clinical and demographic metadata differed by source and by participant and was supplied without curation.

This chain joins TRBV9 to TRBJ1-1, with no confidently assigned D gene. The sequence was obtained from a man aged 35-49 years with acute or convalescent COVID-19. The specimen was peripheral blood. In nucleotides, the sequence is TGTGCCAGCAGCGTAATTGACCGGGTCGCTGAAGCTTTCTTT. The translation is CASSVIDRVAEAFF.